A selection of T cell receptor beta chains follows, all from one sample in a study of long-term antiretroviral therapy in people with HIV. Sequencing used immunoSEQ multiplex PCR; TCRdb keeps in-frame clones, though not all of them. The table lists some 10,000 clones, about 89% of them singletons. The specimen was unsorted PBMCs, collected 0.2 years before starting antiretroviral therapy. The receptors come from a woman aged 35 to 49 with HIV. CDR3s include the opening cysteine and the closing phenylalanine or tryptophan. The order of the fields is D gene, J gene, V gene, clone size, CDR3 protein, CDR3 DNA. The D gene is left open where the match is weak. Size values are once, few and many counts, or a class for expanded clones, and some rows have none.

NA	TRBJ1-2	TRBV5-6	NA	CASSFGGGDYTF	TGTGCCAGCAGCTTTGGGGGAGGGGACTACACCTTC
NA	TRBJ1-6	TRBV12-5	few	CASGLNYSPLHF	TGTGCTAGTGGTTTGAATTATTCACCCCTCCACTTT
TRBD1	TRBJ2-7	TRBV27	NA	CASSVSGQGYEQYF	TGTGCCAGCAGTGTCTCGGGACAGGGCTACGAGCAGTACTTC
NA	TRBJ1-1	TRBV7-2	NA	CASSFGGHMGEAFF	TGTGCCAGCAGCTTCGGGGGGCATATGGGTGAAGCTTTCTTT
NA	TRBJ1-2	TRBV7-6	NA	CASSLESAGGYGYTF	TGTGCCAGCAGCTTAGAGTCGGCGGGGGGCTATGGCTACACCTTC
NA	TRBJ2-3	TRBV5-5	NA	CASSSGGQNTDTQYF	TGTGCCAGCAGCTCTGGGGGGCAAAACACAGATACGCAGTATTTT
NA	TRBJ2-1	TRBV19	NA	CASSIPYNEQFF	TGTGCCAGTAGTATACCTTACAATGAGCAGTTCTTC
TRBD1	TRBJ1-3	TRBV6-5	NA	CASRSTGFSGNTIYF	TGTGCCAGCAGATCGACAGGGTTCTCTGGAAACACCATATATTTT
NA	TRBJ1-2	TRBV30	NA	CAWSTTGGYTF	TGTGCCTGGAGTACGACGGGAGGCTACACCTTC
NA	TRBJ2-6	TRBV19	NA	CASSLEGAGANVLTF	TGTGCCAGTAGTTTAGAGGGTGCTGGGGCCAACGTCCTGACTTTC
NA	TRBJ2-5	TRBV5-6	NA	CASSLEETQYF	TGTGCCAGCAGCTTGGAAGAGACCCAGTACTTC
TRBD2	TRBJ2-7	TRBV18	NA	CASSRPGLAGYEQYF	TGTGCCAGCTCACGCCCGGGACTAGCGGGCTACGAGCAGTACTTC
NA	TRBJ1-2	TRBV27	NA	CASSFGTGQSRPYTF	TGTGCCAGCAGTTTCGGGACCGGACAGAGCCGACCCTACACCTTC
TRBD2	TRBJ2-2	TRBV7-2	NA	CASSFLAGGLNTGELFF	TGTGCCAGCAGTTTTCTAGCGGGGGGGCTGAACACCGGGGAGCTGTTTTTT